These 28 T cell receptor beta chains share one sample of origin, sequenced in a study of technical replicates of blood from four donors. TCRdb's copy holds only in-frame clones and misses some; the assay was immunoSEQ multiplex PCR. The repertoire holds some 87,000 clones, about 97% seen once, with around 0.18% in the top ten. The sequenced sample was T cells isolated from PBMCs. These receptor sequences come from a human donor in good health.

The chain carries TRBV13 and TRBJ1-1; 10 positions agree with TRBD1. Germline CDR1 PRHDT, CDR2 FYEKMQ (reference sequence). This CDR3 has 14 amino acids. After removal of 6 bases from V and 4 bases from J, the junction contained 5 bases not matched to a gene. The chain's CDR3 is CASRTGGGSTEAFF. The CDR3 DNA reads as TGTGCCAGCAGGACAGGGGGCGGGAGCACTGAAGCTTTCTTT.

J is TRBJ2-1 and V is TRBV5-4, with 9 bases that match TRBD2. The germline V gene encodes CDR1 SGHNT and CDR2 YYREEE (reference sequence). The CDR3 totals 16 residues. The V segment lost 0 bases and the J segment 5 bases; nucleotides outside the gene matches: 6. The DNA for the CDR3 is TGTGCCAGCAGCTTGGACGGACTAGCGCGCCACAATGAGCAGTTCTTC. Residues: CASSLDGLARHNEQFF.

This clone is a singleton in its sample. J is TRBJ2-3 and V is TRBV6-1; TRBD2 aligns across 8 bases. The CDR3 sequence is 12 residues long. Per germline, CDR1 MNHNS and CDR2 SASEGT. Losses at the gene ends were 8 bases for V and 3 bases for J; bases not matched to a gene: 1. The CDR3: CASPGGTDTQYF. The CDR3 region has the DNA TGTGCCAGCCCGGGGGGGACAGATACGCAGTATTTT.

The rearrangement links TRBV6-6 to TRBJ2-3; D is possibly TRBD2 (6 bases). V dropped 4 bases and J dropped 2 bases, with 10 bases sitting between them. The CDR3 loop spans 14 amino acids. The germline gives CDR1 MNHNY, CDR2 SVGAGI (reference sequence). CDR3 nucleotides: TGTGCCAGCAGTTGGGCGGGGAACACAGATACGCAGTATTTT. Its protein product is CASSWAGNTDTQYF.

The chain's CDR3 is CASSYAGGDEQFF. The CDR3 DNA reads as TGTGCCAGCAGTTACGCGGGAGGTGATGAGCAGTTCTTC. The V and J genes are TRBV6-5 and TRBJ2-1; TRBD2 matches at 8 bases. CDR3 length: 13 amino acids. Germline V gives CDR1 MNHEY, CDR2 SVGAGI. J was trimmed by 8 bases and V by 2 bases; bases with no gene match: 2.

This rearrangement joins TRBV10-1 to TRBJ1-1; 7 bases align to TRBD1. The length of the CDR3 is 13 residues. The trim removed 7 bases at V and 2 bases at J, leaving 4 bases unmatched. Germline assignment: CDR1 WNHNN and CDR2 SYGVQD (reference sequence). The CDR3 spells CASKGQANTEAFF. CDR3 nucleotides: TGCGCCAGCAAAGGACAGGCAAACACTGAAGCTTTCTTT.

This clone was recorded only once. The DNA for the CDR3 is TGTGCCAGCAGCTTAGACAGGTCTGCAGGGGAGGGGAAAGCTTTCTTT. The encoded protein is CASSLDRSAGEGKAFF. The rearrangement uses TRBV11-2 and TRBJ1-1, with a weak D call TRBD1 (6 bases). The ends were cut back, 0 bases at V and 9 bases at J, with 20 bases in the middle. The CDR3 covers 16 residues. Germline CDR1 reads SGHAT; CDR2 reads FQNNGV. Based on the CDR3 plus reference TRBV11-2 and TRBJ1-1, the full variable domain is EAGVAQSPRYKIIEKRQSVAFWCNPISGHATLYWYQQILGQGPKLLIQFQNNGVVDDSQLPKDRFSAERLKGVDSTLKIQPAKLEDSAVYLCASSLDRSAGEGKAFFGQGTRLTVV.

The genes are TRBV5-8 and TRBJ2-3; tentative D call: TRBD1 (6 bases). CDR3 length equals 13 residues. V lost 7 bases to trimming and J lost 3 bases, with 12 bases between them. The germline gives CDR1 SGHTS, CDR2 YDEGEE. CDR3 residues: CASEYRVTDTQYF. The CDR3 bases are TGTGCCAGCGAATACAGGGTAACAGATACGCAGTATTTT.

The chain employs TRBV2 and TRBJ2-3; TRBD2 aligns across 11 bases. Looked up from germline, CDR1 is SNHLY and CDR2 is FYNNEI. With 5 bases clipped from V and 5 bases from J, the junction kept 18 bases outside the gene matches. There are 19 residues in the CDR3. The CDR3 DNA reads TGTGCCAGCAGTTCCCCCCTTCTACTAGCGGGGGACGTGCTAGATACGCAGTATTTT. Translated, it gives CASSSPLLLAGDVLDTQYF. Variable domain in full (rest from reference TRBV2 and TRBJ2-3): EPEVTQTPSHQVTQMGQEVILRCVPISNHLYFYWYRQILGQKVEFLVSFYNNEISEKSEIFDDQFSVERPDGSNFTLKIRSTKLEDSAMYFCASSSPLLLAGDVLDTQYFGPGTRLTVL.

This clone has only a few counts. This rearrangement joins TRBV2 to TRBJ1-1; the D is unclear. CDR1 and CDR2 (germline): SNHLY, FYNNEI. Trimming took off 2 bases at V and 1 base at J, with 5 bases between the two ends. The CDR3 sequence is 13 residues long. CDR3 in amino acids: CASSEYKNTEAFF. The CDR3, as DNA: TGTGCCAGCAGTGAATACAAGAACACTGAAGCTTTCTTT.

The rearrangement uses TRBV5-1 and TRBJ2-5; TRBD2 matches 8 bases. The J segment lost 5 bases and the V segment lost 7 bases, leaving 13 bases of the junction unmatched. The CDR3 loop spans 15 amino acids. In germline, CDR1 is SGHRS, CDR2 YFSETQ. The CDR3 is CASRITHGGGETQYF. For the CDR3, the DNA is TGCGCCAGCCGTATCACACACGGGGGGGGTGAGACCCAGTACTTC.

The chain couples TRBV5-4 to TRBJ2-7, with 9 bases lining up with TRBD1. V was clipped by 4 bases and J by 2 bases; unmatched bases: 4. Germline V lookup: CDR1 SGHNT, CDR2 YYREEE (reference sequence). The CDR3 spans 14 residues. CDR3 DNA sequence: TGTGCCAGCAGCCTGAGACAGGGGGCCTACGAGCAGTACTTC. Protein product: CASSLRQGAYEQYF.

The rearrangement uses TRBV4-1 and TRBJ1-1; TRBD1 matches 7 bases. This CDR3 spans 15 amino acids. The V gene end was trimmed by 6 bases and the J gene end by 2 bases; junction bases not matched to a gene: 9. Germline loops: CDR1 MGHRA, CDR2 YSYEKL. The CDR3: CASSANRGRNTEAFF. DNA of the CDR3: TGCGCCAGCAGTGCAAACAGGGGCCGAAACACTGAAGCTTTCTTT.

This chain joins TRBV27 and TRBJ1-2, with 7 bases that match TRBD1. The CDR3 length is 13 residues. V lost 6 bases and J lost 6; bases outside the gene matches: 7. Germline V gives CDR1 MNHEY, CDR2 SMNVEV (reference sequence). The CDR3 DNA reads TGTGCCAGCAGCCGACTCGGGACAGATGGCTACACCTTC. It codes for CASSRLGTDGYTF.

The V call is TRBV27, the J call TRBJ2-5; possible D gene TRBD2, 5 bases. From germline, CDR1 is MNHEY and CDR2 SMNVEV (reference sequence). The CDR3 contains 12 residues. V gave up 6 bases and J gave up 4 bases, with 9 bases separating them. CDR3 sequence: CASRGGAETQYF. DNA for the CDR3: TGTGCCAGCAGAGGAGGAGCAGAGACCCAGTACTTC.

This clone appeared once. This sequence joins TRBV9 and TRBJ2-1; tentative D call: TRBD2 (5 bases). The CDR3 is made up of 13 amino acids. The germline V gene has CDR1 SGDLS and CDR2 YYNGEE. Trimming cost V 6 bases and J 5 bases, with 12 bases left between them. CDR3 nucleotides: TGTGCCAGCACCCGGGTGGGAGACAATGAGCAGTTCTTC. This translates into CASTRVGDNEQFF.

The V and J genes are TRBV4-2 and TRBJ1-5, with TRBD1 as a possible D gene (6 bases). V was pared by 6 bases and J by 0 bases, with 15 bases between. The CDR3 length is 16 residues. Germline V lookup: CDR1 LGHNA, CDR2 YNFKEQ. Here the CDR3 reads CASSQSGVYSNQPQHF. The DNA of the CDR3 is TGTGCCAGCAGTCAGTCAGGGGTTTATAGCAATCAGCCCCAGCATTTT.

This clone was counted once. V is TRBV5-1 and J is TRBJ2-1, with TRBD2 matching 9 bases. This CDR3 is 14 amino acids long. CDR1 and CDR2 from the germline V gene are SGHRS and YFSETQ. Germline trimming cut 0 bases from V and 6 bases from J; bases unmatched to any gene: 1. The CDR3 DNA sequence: TGCGCCAGCAGCTTGGGGACTAGCGTCAATGAGCAGTTCTTC. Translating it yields CASSLGTSVNEQFF. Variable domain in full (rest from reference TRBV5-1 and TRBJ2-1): KAGVTQTPRYLIKTRGQQVTLSCSPISGHRSVSWYQQTPGQGLQFLFEYFSETQRNKGNFPGRFSGRQFSNSRSEMNVSTLELGDSALYLCASSLGTSVNEQFFGPGTRLTVL.

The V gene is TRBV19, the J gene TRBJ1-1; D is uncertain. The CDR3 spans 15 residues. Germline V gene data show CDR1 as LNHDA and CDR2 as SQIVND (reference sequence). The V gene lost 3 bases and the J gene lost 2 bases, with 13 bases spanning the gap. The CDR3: CASSIMKGVNTEAFF. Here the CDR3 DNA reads TGTGCCAGTAGTATTATGAAGGGAGTAAACACTGAAGCTTTCTTT.

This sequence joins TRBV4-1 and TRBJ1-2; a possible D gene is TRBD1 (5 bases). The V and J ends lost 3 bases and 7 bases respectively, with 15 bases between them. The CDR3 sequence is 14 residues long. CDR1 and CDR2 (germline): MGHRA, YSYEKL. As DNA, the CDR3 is TGCGCCAGCAGCCACGCCCTTACAGGCAGTGGCTACACCTTC. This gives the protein CASSHALTGSGYTF.

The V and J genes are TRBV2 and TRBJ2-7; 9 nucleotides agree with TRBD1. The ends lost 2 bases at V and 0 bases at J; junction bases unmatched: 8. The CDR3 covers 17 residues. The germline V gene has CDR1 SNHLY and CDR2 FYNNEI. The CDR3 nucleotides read TGTGCCAGCAGTGAACGAGTGGGGGGACAGGGCTCCTACGAGCAGTACTTC. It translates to CASSERVGGQGSYEQYF.

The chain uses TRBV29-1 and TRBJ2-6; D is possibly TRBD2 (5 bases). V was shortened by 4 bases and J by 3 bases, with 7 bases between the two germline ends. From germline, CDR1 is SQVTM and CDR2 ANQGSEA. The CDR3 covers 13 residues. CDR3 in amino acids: CSVGGFGANVLTF. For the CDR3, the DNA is TGCAGCGTTGGAGGGTTTGGGGCCAACGTCCTGACTTTC.

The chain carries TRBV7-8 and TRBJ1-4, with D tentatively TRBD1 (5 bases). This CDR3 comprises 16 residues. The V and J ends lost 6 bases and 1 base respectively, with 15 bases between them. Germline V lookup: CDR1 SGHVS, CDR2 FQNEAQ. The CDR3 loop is CASSLPRVGTNEKLFF. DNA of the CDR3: TGTGCCAGCAGTTTACCCAGGGTTGGAACTAATGAAAAACTGTTTTTT.

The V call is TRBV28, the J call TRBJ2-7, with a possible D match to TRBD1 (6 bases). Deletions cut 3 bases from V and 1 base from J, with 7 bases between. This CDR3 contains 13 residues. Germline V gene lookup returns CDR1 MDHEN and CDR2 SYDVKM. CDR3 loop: CASSLTGSYEQYF. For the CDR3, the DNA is TGTGCCAGCAGTTTGACAGGATCCTACGAGCAGTACTTC.

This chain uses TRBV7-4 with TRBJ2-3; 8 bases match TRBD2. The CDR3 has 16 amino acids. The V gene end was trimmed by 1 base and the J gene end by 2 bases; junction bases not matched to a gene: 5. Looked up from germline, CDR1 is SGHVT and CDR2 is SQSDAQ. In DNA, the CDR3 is TGTGCCAGCAGCTTAGATGCGGGAGGTCCCACAGATACGCAGTATTTT. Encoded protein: CASSLDAGGPTDTQYF.

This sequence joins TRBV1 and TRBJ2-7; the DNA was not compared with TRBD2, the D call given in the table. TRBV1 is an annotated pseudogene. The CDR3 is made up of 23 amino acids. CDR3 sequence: CTSSPPKGKGAWQREGPGYEQYF. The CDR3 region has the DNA TGCACCAGCAGCCCTCCGAAGGGGAAAGGGGCCTGGCAGCGGGAGGGCCCAGGGTACGAGCAGTACTTC.

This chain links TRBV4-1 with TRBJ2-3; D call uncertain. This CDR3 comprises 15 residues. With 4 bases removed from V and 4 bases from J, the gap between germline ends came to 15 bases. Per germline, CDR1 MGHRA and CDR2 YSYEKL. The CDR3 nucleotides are TGCGCCAGCAGCCCCTCACCGAAGACTCCAGATACGCAGTATTTT. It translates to CASSPSPKTPDTQYF.

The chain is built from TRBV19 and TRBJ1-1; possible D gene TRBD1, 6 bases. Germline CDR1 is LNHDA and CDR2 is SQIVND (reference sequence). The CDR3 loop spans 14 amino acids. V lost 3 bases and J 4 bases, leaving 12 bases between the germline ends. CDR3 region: CASSIGQGSTEAFF. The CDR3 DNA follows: TGTGCCAGTAGTATTGGGCAGGGGAGCACTGAAGCTTTCTTT.